These 25 T cell receptor beta chains were sequenced from one sample in a study of shared clonotypes between healthy human individuals. The method was immunoSEQ multiplex PCR; TCRdb's version includes in-frame clones alone and lacks a portion of them. Among roughly 300,000 clones listed, 80% to 90% were seen once. The specimen sequenced was memory CD8+ T cells sorted from blood. Subset meaning: CD45RO+ cells pooled with CCR7-negative TemRA cells. These receptors were obtained from a man aged 18 to 29 in good health.

The chain joins TRBV4-1 to TRBJ2-5, with D perhaps TRBD2 (6 bases). This CDR3 is 16 amino acids long. The ends were cut back, 2 bases at V and 1 base at J, with 14 bases in the middle. Germline V gene sequence: CDR1 MGHRA, CDR2 YSYEKL. In DNA form, the CDR3 reads TGCGCCAGCAGCCAACTCCGGCGGGGTGGCCAAGAGACCCAGTACTTC. Translation: CASSQLRRGGQETQYF.

V gene TRBV28 combines with J gene TRBJ2-3, with D perhaps TRBD2 (6 bases). Trimming shortened V by 3 bases and J by 5 bases, and 9 bases separated the two germline ends. The germline V gene encodes CDR1 MDHEN and CDR2 SYDVKM. The CDR3 extends over 13 amino acids. CDR3 in amino acids: CASSFQAGDTQYF. CDR3 sequence (DNA): TGTGCCAGCAGTTTCCAAGCGGGAGATACGCAGTATTTT.

Turning to this clone: Other DNA sequences in the sample encode the same CDR3. The chain combines TRBV5-1 with TRBJ1-2, with unresolved D. Trimming took 0 bases from V and 5 from J, leaving 8 bases between them. There are 13 residues in the CDR3. Germline-derived CDR1 and CDR2 are SGHRS and YFSETQ. The CDR3 DNA reads as TGCGCCAGCAGCTTGGCCGGGTTTTATGGCTACACCTTC. As protein: CASSLAGFYGYTF.

This clone was seen more than once but under ten times. This chain joins TRBV7-9 and TRBJ2-7; 9 bases are shared with TRBD2. Germline CDR1 reads SEHNR; CDR2 reads FQNEAQ (reference sequence). The trim removed 1 base at V and 7 bases at J, leaving 8 bases unmatched. This CDR3 has 15 amino acids. The CDR3: CASSLGSGGLKEQYF. CDR3 in DNA: TGTGCCAGCAGCTTAGGGAGCGGGGGGCTGAAGGAGCAGTACTTC.

The chain uses TRBV4-1 and TRBJ2-1; 7 positions match TRBD2. Germline V gene lookup returns CDR1 MGHRA and CDR2 YSYEKL. V lost 5 bases to trimming and J lost 5 bases; unmatched junction nucleotides: 21. The CDR3 extends over 19 amino acids. The CDR3 DNA follows: TGCGCCAGCAGCGCCTATGCGGGGGAGCCCTACGGGTTGGACAATGAGCAGTTCTTC. Amino acid sequence: CASSAYAGEPYGLDNEQFF.

The chain carries TRBV6-5 and TRBJ1-1; D unresolved. Trimming cost V 2 bases and J 0 bases, with 4 bases left between them. CDR1 is MNHEY and CDR2 is SVGAGI in the germline V gene. The CDR3 extends over 13 amino acids. The CDR3: CASSYRVNTEAFF. CDR3 DNA: TGTGCCAGCAGTTACAGGGTGAACACTGAAGCTTTCTTT.

The rearrangement uses TRBV9 and TRBJ2-5, with TRBD2 matching 9 bases. Germline trimming cut 0 bases from V and 4 bases from J; bases unmatched to any gene: 4. The CDR3 loop spans 15 amino acids. Germline-derived CDR1 and CDR2 are SGDLS and YYNGEE. CDR3 DNA: TGTGCCAGCAGCGTAGGCGGGGGGGCAGGAGAGACCCAGTACTTC. Translation: CASSVGGGAGETQYF.

This rearrangement joins TRBV5-1 to TRBJ1-2, with 7 bases that match TRBD1. Germline lookup yields CDR1 SGHRS and CDR2 YFSETQ. The CDR3 has 14 amino acids. V lost 4 bases to trimming and J lost 7 bases; unmatched junction nucleotides: 10. The CDR3 DNA sequence: TGCGCCAGCAGCCTCAGGACAGGAGCGGGTGGCTACACCTTC. It specifies CASSLRTGAGGYTF.

The V call is TRBV7-9, the J call TRBJ1-3; TRBD1 might be the D (5 bases). Germline loops: CDR1 SEHNR, CDR2 FQNEAQ (reference sequence). The CDR3 has 16 amino acids. V was pared by 4 bases and J by 0 bases, with 13 bases between. CDR3 loop: CASSSPQGVSGNTIYF. Written as DNA, the CDR3 is TGTGCCAGCAGCTCCCCCCAGGGAGTCTCTGGAAACACCATATATTTT.

The chain couples TRBV10-2 to TRBJ1-1; D call uncertain. From germline, CDR1 is WSHSY and CDR2 SAAADI. Trimming removed 5 bases at V and 4 bases at J, with 11 bases between. CDR3 length: 13 residues. CDR3 coding DNA: TGCGCCAGCAGTAGGAAGGGATCCACTGAAGCTTTCTTT. Translation gives CASSRKGSTEAFF.

The chain links TRBV5-6 to TRBJ2-7; no firm D call. V lost 1 base and J 2 bases, leaving 10 bases between the germline ends. The V gene's germline CDR1 is SGHDT and CDR2 YYEEEE. The CDR3 spans 14 residues. The CDR3 DNA reads as TGTGCCAGCAGCTTGAACCTTATAACCTACGAGCAGTACTTC. This sequence encodes CASSLNLITYEQYF.

The table lists this clone with a count of one. The CDR3 DNA follows: TGCAGCGTTGAAAGAAGTAGCGGGGGAGGCGAGCAGTACTTC. It yields the protein CSVERSSGGGEQYF. V and J are TRBV29-1 and TRBJ2-7; 9 bases agree with TRBD2. CDR3 length: 14 amino acids. CDR1 and CDR2 (germline): SQVTM, ANQGSEA. Trimming removed 2 bases from V and 6 bases from J; junction bases left unmatched: 8.

The chain uses TRBV2 and TRBJ1-5, with 8 bases matching TRBD1. The germline gives CDR1 SNHLY, CDR2 FYNNEI. The CDR3 is 16 residues long. V lost 8 bases and J lost 6; bases outside the gene matches: 15. DNA for the CDR3: TGTGCCAGCGGCTCAGGGGGCTATTTAACGGGTCAGCCCCAGCATTTT. Amino acid sequence: CASGSGGYLTGQPQHF.

The chain uses TRBV13 and TRBJ1-3; D is unclear. CDR1 and CDR2 (germline): PRHDT, FYEKMQ (reference sequence). This CDR3 is 15 amino acids long. Trimming shortened V by 4 bases and J by 0 bases, and 10 bases separated the two germline ends. The CDR3 protein is CASSSRHLSGNTIYF. Written as DNA, the CDR3 is TGTGCCAGCAGCTCCAGGCATCTCTCTGGAAACACCATATATTTT. Drawing the rest from reference TRBV13 and TRBJ1-3, the complete variable domain is AAGVIQSPRHLIKEKRETATLKCYPIPRHDTVYWYQQGPGQDPQFLISFYEKMQSDKGSIPDRFSAQQFSDYHSELNMSSLELGDSALYFCASSSRHLSGNTIYFGEGSWLTVV.

The chain uses TRBV5-6 and TRBJ1-2; possibly TRBD1 for D (6 bases). CDR1 is SGHDT, CDR2 YYEEEE, per germline. This CDR3 comprises 14 residues. V was clipped by 0 bases and J by 8 bases, with 14 bases between them. The CDR3 region is CASSLAWGAEGYTF. The CDR3 DNA sequence: TGTGCCAGCAGCTTGGCTTGGGGGGCGGAAGGCTACACCTTC.

The V gene is TRBV10-1, the J gene TRBJ2-2, with 9 bases identical to TRBD2. CDR1 is WNHNN, CDR2 SYGVQD, per germline (reference sequence). Trimming cost V 6 bases and J 4 bases; bases outside gene matches: 9. This CDR3 region has 16 residues. This CDR3 is CASSVAGEGLTGELFF. The CDR3 region has the DNA TGCGCCAGCAGCGTAGCGGGAGAGGGACTCACCGGGGAGCTGTTTTTT.

This chain links TRBV6-5 with TRBJ2-7; 8 nucleotides agree with TRBD2. CDR3 size: 15 residues. The V gene's germline CDR1 is MNHEY and CDR2 SVGAGI. V lost 0 bases, J lost 4 bases, and 5 bases stayed unmatched. CDR3 protein: CASSYSVIAGYEQYF. The DNA for the CDR3 is TGTGCCAGCAGTTACTCGGTAATAGCGGGATACGAGCAGTACTTC.

V usage is TRBV6-6 and J usage is TRBJ2-1; TRBD2 agrees at 7 bases. Per the germline V gene, CDR1 is MNHNY and CDR2 is SVGAGI (reference sequence). This CDR3 contains 15 residues. The junction had 3 bases not matched to a gene; V was cut back by 0 bases and J by 4 bases. CDR3 amino acids: CASSYSDGGYNEQFF. CDR3 coding DNA: TGTGCCAGCAGTTACTCTGACGGGGGGTACAATGAGCAGTTCTTC.

The V gene is TRBV27, the J gene TRBJ1-3; D gene uncertain. There are 14 residues in the CDR3. V was clipped by 3 bases and J by 8 bases, with 14 bases between them. The V gene's germline CDR1 is MNHEY and CDR2 SMNVEV (reference sequence). The CDR3 is CASSLVAAADTIYF. The CDR3 nucleotides read TGTGCCAGCAGTTTGGTGGCGGCCGCGGACACCATATATTTT.

The chain carries TRBV5-1 and TRBJ2-1; TRBD2 matches at 11 bases. The CDR3 is made up of 15 amino acids. CDR1 is SGHRS, CDR2 YFSETQ, per germline. V trimming: 4 bases; J trimming: 4 bases; junction bases outside the gene matches: 4. CDR3 sequence: CASSGTSGEYNEQFF. Written as DNA, the CDR3 is TGCGCCAGCAGCGGGACTAGCGGAGAATACAATGAGCAGTTCTTC.

A remark on this clone: This specimen includes other DNA sequences encoding the same CDR3. This sequence joins TRBV7-2 and TRBJ1-4, with D tentatively TRBD1 (5 bases). Germline V gene sequence: CDR1 SGHTA, CDR2 FQGNSA. Trimming stripped 2 bases from V and 0 bases from J, with 7 bases between. The CDR3 runs to 15 residues. The CDR3 DNA reads as TGTGCCAGCAGCTTAACGGGGGCAACTAATGAAAAACTGTTTTTT. Translated: CASSLTGATNEKLFF.

This clone was found once. The rearrangement joins TRBV6-1 to TRBJ1-1; unclear D gene. Germline CDR1 and CDR2: MNHNS and SASEGT. CDR3 length: 13 amino acids. V was pared by 3 bases and J by 9 bases, with 14 bases between. CDR3 loop: CASSDRGYPKAFF. CDR3 DNA sequence: TGTGCCAGCAGTGATCGAGGTTACCCCAAAGCTTTCTTT.

The chain uses TRBV5-5 and TRBJ1-5; TRBD1 might be the D (5 bases). CDR3 length equals 16 residues. Germline CDR1 reads SGHKS; CDR2 reads YYEKEE (reference sequence). V was shortened by 3 bases and J by 2 bases, with 15 bases between the two germline ends. CDR3 in amino acids: CASSSSFREGNQPQHF. The CDR3 DNA follows: TGTGCCAGCAGCTCGTCTTTCAGGGAAGGCAATCAGCCCCAGCATTTT.

The chain carries TRBV19 and TRBJ1-5; a weak D match, TRBD1 (5 bases). This CDR3 is built from 12 residues. Between the trimmed V and J ends, which lost 7 bases and 4 bases, there was a span of 8 bases. The V gene's germline CDR1 is LNHDA and CDR2 SQIVND (reference sequence). CDR3 loop: CASMEGNQPQHF. CDR3 nucleotide sequence: TGTGCCAGTATGGAGGGGAATCAGCCCCAGCATTTT.

This clone was detected only once. The CDR3 sequence: CASSSRGAWTEAFF. The CDR3 DNA is TGTGCCAGCAGTTCTCGGGGCGCGTGGACTGAAGCTTTCTTT. V usage is TRBV28 and J usage is TRBJ1-1, with D possibly matching TRBD1 (5 bases). This CDR3 is built from 14 residues. V lost 4 bases and J 5 bases, leaving 14 bases between the germline ends. Germline V lookup: CDR1 MDHEN, CDR2 SYDVKM.